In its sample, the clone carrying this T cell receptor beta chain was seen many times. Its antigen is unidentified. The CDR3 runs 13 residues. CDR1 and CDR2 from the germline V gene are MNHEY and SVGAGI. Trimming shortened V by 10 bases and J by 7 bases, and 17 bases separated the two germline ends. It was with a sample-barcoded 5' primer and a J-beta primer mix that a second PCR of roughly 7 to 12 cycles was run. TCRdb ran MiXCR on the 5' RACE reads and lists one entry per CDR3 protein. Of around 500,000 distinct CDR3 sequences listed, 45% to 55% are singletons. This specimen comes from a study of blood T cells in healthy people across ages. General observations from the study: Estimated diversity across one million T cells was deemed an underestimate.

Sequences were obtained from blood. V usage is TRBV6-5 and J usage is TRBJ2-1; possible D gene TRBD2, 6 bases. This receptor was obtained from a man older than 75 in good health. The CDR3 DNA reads TGTGCCACCTCGTCCGGGGAGGATAATGAGCAGTTCTTC. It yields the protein CATSSGEDNEQFF.